Listed below are T cell receptor beta chains from one sample, sequenced in a study of blood T cell repertoires in COVID-19. Repertoires were generated with immunoSEQ multiplex PCR, while TCRdb's copy carries only in-frame clones and drops some. The sample has fewer than 350,000 clones, 80% to 90% seen once. Material for sequencing was peripheral blood. The receptors stem from a woman aged 50 to 60 who had recovered from COVID-19. Both conserved end residues are part of each CDR3. D genes are given only for firm matches. Where a row states a size, it is once, few, many or the class of an expanded clone; other rows omit it.

J,V,D,size,DNA,CDR3
TRBJ2-3,TRBV19,NA,NA,TGTGCCAGTAGTATAGACCGGGACTCGACAGATACGCAGTATTTT,CASSIDRDSTDTQYF
TRBJ1-2,TRBV7-2,TRBD1,NA,TGTGCCAGCAGCTTGAGACAGGGGAGGCAGACTTACTATGGCTACACCTTC,CASSLRQGRQTYYGYTF
TRBJ2-7,TRBV4-1,NA,NA,TGCGCCAGCAGCCAAGAAGGAGACCTAACCTACGAGCAGTACTTC,CASSQEGDLTYEQYF
TRBJ2-3,TRBV6-5,NA,few,TGTGCCAGCAGATGGCGGGGGCGCACAGATACGCAGTATTTT,CASRWRGRTDTQYF
TRBJ2-5,TRBV9,TRBD2,NA,TGTGCCAGCAGCGTAGCTTGGACTAGCGGGAAAGAGACCCAGTACTTC,CASSVAWTSGKETQYF
TRBJ2-1,TRBV6-2/TRBV6-3,NA,NA,TGTGCCAGCAGTCGTGACGTGAGGACAGACAATGAGCAGTTCTTC,CASSRDVRTDNEQFF
TRBJ2-7,TRBV6-2/TRBV6-3,NA,NA,TGTGCCAGCAGTTACGCAGGCCGGGGGTATTACTACGAGCAGTACTTC,CASSYAGRGYYYEQYF
TRBJ2-7,TRBV7-2,NA,NA,TGTGCCAGCAGCTTAGTGGGCAGGGGTACCTACGAGCAGTACTTC,CASSLVGRGTYEQYF
TRBJ1-1,TRBV4-3,TRBD1,NA,TGCGCCAGCAGCCCCCGGGACAGCGTTAACACTGAAGCTTTCTTT,CASSPRDSVNTEAFF
TRBJ2-7,TRBV6-5,TRBD1,NA,TGTGCCAGCAGGTCCTGGACAGGGGGCGACGAGCAGTACTTC,CASRSWTGGDEQYF
TRBJ2-1,TRBV19,TRBD1,once,TGTGCCAGTTGCTTCCGGGACAGGGGAAACAATGAGCAGTTCTTC,CASCFRDRGNNEQFF
TRBJ2-1,TRBV6-6,NA,NA,TGTGCCAGCAGTCAAACTAGAAACAATGAGCAGTTCTTC,CASSQTRNNEQFF
TRBJ1-2,TRBV28,TRBD1,NA,TGTGCCAGCAGCTCCGGGACAGGGGATGGCTACACCTTC,CASSSGTGDGYTF
TRBJ2-7,TRBV2,TRBD2,NA,TGTGCCAGCGGGACTAGCGGCTACGAGCAGTACTTC,CASGTSGYEQYF
TRBJ2-2,TRBV7-2,NA,NA,TGTGCCAGCAGCCGCTCCCTAGGTACAGGGGAGCTGTTTTTT,CASSRSLGTGELFF
TRBJ2-1,TRBV10-2,TRBD2,NA,TGCGCCAGCAGTGAGTCGAGCACGGCGGGACTAGCGGGAGGGCATAATGAGCAGTTCTTC,CASSESSTAGLAGGHNEQFF
TRBJ2-5,TRBV7-2,TRBD2,few,TGTGCCAGCAGCCCCCTCTTGGCGGGAGAGGGAGAGACCCAGTACTTC,CASSPLLAGEGETQYF
TRBJ2-1,TRBV19,TRBD2,NA,TGTGCCACCAGACTAGCGGACAATGAGCAGTTCTTC,CATRLADNEQFF
TRBJ1-2,TRBV5-4,NA,NA,TGTGCCAGCAGCTTGGGTCAGGGCGCCTATGGCTACACCTTC,CASSLGQGAYGYTF
TRBJ1-5,TRBV5-3,NA,once,TGTGCCAGAAGCCGGACTTCCCGGAACACCGATCAGCCCCAGCATTTT,CARSRTSRNTDQPQHF
TRBJ2-3,TRBV30,NA,once,TGTGCCTGGGGGGCGGACTCGGGTACGCAGTATTTT,CAWGADSGTQYF
TRBJ1-1,TRBV4-1,NA,NA,TGCGCCAGCAGCCAAGGTTTTTTGAGAGGCGCCGCGAACACTGAAGCTTTCTTT,CASSQGFLRGAANTEAFF
TRBJ1-2,TRBV19,TRBD1,NA,TGTGCCAGTAGGCCGCCGGGACAGGGATACGGCGGCTACACCTTC,CASRPPGQGYGGYTF
TRBJ1-1,TRBV7-2,TRBD1,NA,TGTGCCAGCAGCTTAGCCGGGACAGGGGGCGTCGGCACTGAAGCTTTCTTT,CASSLAGTGGVGTEAFF
TRBJ1-2,TRBV28,TRBD1,NA,TGTGCCAGCAGAGCAGGACAGGGGGGAGGCTACACCTTC,CASRAGQGGGYTF
TRBJ2-5,TRBV3-1/TRBV3-2,NA,NA,TGTGCCAGCAGCCAAGAGGGGGGCGGGAGCCCCGGGGACCAGTACTTC,CASSQEGGGSPGDQYF
TRBJ1-1,TRBV4-1,NA,NA,TGCGCCAGCAGCCAAGAAACGACAGTGAACACTGAAGCTTTCTTT,CASSQETTVNTEAFF
TRBJ2-7,TRBV7-2,TRBD1,NA,TGTGCCAGCAGCTTAATCGGACAGGAGACCTACGAGCAGTACTTC,CASSLIGQETYEQYF
TRBJ2-1,TRBV7-3,NA,NA,TGTGCCAGCAGCCCATCGGGTGCCAGGGTTGGCAATGAGCAGTTCTTC,CASSPSGARVGNEQFF
TRBJ2-7,TRBV6-1,TRBD1,NA,TGTGCCAGCAGTGATCAGCGGACAGGGCCCACCTACGAGCAGTACTTC,CASSDQRTGPTYEQYF
TRBJ2-7,TRBV28,TRBD1,NA,TGTGCCAGCAGTCCCCTCGACAGGGTGACGTCGGCCGAGCAGTACTTT,CASSPLDRVTSAEQYF
TRBJ2-1,TRBV7-9,NA,NA,TGTGCCAGCAGCCCTGCCCAGGGGTTTGGGAATGAGCAGTTCTTC,CASSPAQGFGNEQFF
TRBJ1-6,TRBV9,NA,few,TGTGCCAGCAGCGTAGGGAGTGGTAATTCACCCCTCCACTTT,CASSVGSGNSPLHF
TRBJ2-7,TRBV7-2,NA,NA,TGTGCCAGCAGCTTTACGGCGGGCGGGGAGCAGTACTTC,CASSFTAGGEQYF
TRBJ1-2,TRBV6-2/TRBV6-3,TRBD1,NA,TGTGCCAGCAGCCCCACAGGGGTCTATGGCTACACCTTC,CASSPTGVYGYTF
TRBJ2-7,TRBV6-2/TRBV6-3,NA,NA,TGTGCCAGCAGTCGGGGAGTTAGCTCCTACGAGCAGTACTTC,CASSRGVSSYEQYF
TRBJ1-4,TRBV24-1,TRBD1,NA,TGTGCCACCGGAGACCAACAGGGGGGGAATGAAAAACTGTTTTTT,CATGDQQGGNEKLFF
TRBJ1-2,TRBV30,TRBD1,NA,TGTGCCTGGAGTACCCTAGACAGGGGGCAGGACTATGGCTACACCTTC,CAWSTLDRGQDYGYTF
TRBJ1-6,TRBV3-1/TRBV3-2,NA,once,TGTGCCAGCAGCCCCGATAAGATCTTGTCGAGCTCCTATAATTCACCCCTCCACTTT,CASSPDKILSSSYNSPLHF
TRBJ1-6,TRBV28,NA,once,TGTGCCAGCAGTAACGGGGAGGACCCGCATAATTCACCCCTCCACTTT,CASSNGEDPHNSPLHF
TRBJ1-6,TRBV7-2,NA,NA,TGTGCCAGCAGCTCGCTACCGGGAACTATGGGTTCACCCCTCCACTTT,CASSSLPGTMGSPLHF
TRBJ2-3,TRBV5-1,TRBD1,NA,TGCGCCAGCAGCCCGGGACAGGGGACAGCAGATACGCAGTATTTT,CASSPGQGTADTQYF